One sample yielded the 21 T cell receptor beta chains listed below, sequenced in a study of T cell responses to AZD1222 COVID-19 vaccine. The assay was immunoSEQ multiplex PCR, and TCRdb's table has in-frame clones only and misses some. The sample records over 100,000 clones, approximately 86% being singletons. The sequenced sample was peripheral blood, obtained on day 0 of MenACWY control vaccination. The receptors shown here come from an adult in good health.

J is TRBJ2-3 and V is TRBV7-9; TRBD1 matches 8 bases. This CDR3 has 16 residues. The germline CDR1 and CDR2 sequences are SEHNR and FQNEAQ (reference sequence). After removal of 5 bases from V and 6 bases from J, the junction contained 13 bases not matched to a gene. In DNA form, the CDR3 reads TGTGCCAGCAGCACCGGACAGGGTGATTTTTGGGATACGCAGTATTTT. Translating it yields CASSTGQGDFWDTQYF.

This chain connects TRBV2 to TRBJ1-6; D is uncertain. This CDR3 region has 16 residues. Germline V CDR1 and CDR2: SNHLY, FYNNEI. Trimming left V 1 base short and J 9 bases short, with 16 bases between. CDR3 region: CASSEVGRPAVSPLHF. The CDR3 DNA is TGTGCCAGCAGTGAAGTGGGCAGGCCCGCAGTTTCACCCCTCCACTTT. The variable domain in full, completed from reference TRBV2 and TRBJ1-6, reads EPEVTQTPSHQVTQMGQEVILRCVPISNHLYFYWYRQILGQKVEFLVSFYNNEISEKSEIFDDQFSVERPDGSNFTLKIRSTKLEDSAMYFCASSEVGRPAVSPLHFGNGTRLTVT.

This rearrangement joins TRBV13 to TRBJ1-1; D is undetermined. The length of the CDR3 is 17 residues. Germline-derived CDR1 and CDR2 are PRHDT and FYEKMQ (reference sequence). Deletions cut 2 bases from V and 2 bases from J, with 18 bases between. DNA for the CDR3: TGTGCCAGCAGCTTACTGGAAGGGCACGGTCTCAACACTGAAGCTTTCTTT. As protein: CASSLLEGHGLNTEAFF.

The CDR3 DNA reads as TGTGCCAGTAGTATAGGAGCGGACCCCGGGATCTACGAGCAGTACTTC. Protein product: CASSIGADPGIYEQYF. The chain links TRBV19 to TRBJ2-7, with D possibly TRBD2 on 5 matching bases. This CDR3 spans 16 amino acids. In germline, CDR1 is LNHDA, CDR2 SQIVND (reference sequence). Trimming pared 1 base from V and 3 bases from J, leaving 16 bases between.

The rearrangement joins TRBV5-1 to TRBJ1-2, with 7 bases fitting TRBD1. The J segment lost 8 bases and the V segment lost 3 bases, leaving 13 bases of the junction unmatched. Germline-derived CDR1 and CDR2 are SGHRS and YFSETQ. The CDR3 extends over 15 amino acids. CDR3 amino acids: CASSSTGTLSGGYTF. The CDR3 DNA sequence: TGCGCCAGCAGCTCGACAGGGACCCTAAGTGGGGGCTACACCTTC. Together with reference TRBV5-1 and TRBJ1-2, the CDR3 gives the full variable domain: KAGVTQTPRYLIKTRGQQVTLSCSPISGHRSVSWYQQTPGQGLQFLFEYFSETQRNKGNFPGRFSGRQFSNSRSEMNVSTLELGDSALYLCASSSTGTLSGGYTFGSGTRLTVV.

This chain joins TRBV9 and TRBJ1-4, with D possibly TRBD1 on 5 matching bases. The CDR3 runs to 14 residues. Germline-derived CDR1 and CDR2 are SGDLS and YYNGEE. Deletions cut 3 bases from V and 5 bases from J, with 11 bases between. The CDR3 is CASSAGTDNEKLFF. In nucleotides, the CDR3 is TGTGCCAGCAGCGCCGGGACTGACAATGAAAAACTGTTTTTT.

The V and J genes are TRBV29-1 and TRBJ1-2, with 7 bases fitting TRBD1. Trimming at V came to 7 bases and at J to 8 bases, leaving 13 bases not matched to a gene. The CDR3 sequence is 13 residues long. Germline V gives CDR1 SQVTM, CDR2 ANQGSEA. Written as DNA, the CDR3 is TGCAGCGGCGGAGAGGGGGCGGAGGGGGGCTACACCTTC. This gives the protein CSGGEGAEGGYTF. The variable domain in full, with the rest retrieved from reference TRBV29-1 and TRBJ1-2, is SAVISQKPSRDICQRGTSLTIQCQVDSQVTMMFWYRQQPGQSLTLIATANQGSEATYESGFVIDKFPISRPNLTFSTLTVSNMSPEDSSIYLCSGGEGAEGGYTFGSGTRLTVV.

This chain connects TRBV5-1 to TRBJ1-1; TRBD1 is a possible D gene (6 bases). With 4 bases removed from V and 2 bases from J, the gap between germline ends came to 9 bases. Germline V gene data show CDR1 as SGHRS and CDR2 as YFSETQ. The CDR3 is 13 residues long. CDR3 bases: TGCGCCAGCAGCCCCAGGGGAAACACTGAAGCTTTCTTT. It codes for CASSPRGNTEAFF.

The chain joins TRBV6-5 to TRBJ1-2; TRBD1 aligns across 7 bases. Germline CDR1 and CDR2: MNHEY and SVGAGI. The length of the CDR3 is 15 residues. Trimming removed 6 bases from V and 4 bases from J; junction bases left unmatched: 11. In DNA, the CDR3 is TGTGCCAGCAGCCAAGCAACAGGGGAGGTCTATGGCTACACCTTC. Protein sequence: CASSQATGEVYGYTF.

The chain employs TRBV28 and TRBJ2-1; 14 bases fit TRBD2. Germline V gives CDR1 MDHEN, CDR2 SYDVKM. V lost 2 bases, J lost 8 bases, and 5 bases stayed unmatched. CDR3 length: 16 amino acids. The CDR3 here is CASSLRTSGGYDEQFF. CDR3 DNA: TGTGCCAGCAGTTTACGGACTAGCGGGGGGTACGATGAGCAGTTCTTC.

The chain has TRBV5-1 and TRBJ2-1; no firm D call. Trimming removed 4 bases from V and 9 bases from J, with 11 bases in between. The CDR3 loop spans 12 amino acids. The germline gives CDR1 SGHRS, CDR2 YFSETQ. CDR3 nucleotide sequence: TGCGCCAGCAGCCTAGGATTGGGTGAGCAGTTCTTC. It translates to CASSLGLGEQFF.

This clone was seen a handful of times. The J gene is TRBJ2-1, the V gene TRBV11-3; a weak D match, TRBD2 (6 bases). The CDR3 loop spans 14 amino acids. Trimming stripped 4 bases from V and 9 bases from J, with 16 bases between. Germline lookup yields CDR1 SGHNT and CDR2 YENEEA. Written as DNA, the CDR3 is TGTGCCAGCAGCTCCCGACTAGGGTCAGGTGAGCAGTTCTTC. It encodes CASSSRLGSGEQFF.

V usage is TRBV5-4 and J usage is TRBJ1-1; D call uncertain. The ends were cut back, 2 bases at V and 2 bases at J, with 7 bases in the middle. CDR1 is SGHNT and CDR2 is YYREEE in the germline V gene (reference sequence). The CDR3 loop spans 13 amino acids. The CDR3 is CASSFDTNTEAFF. The DNA of the CDR3 is TGTGCCAGCAGCTTCGATACAAACACTGAAGCTTTCTTT.

The rearrangement links TRBV28 to TRBJ2-2, with TRBD2 matching 11 bases. Germline assignment: CDR1 MDHEN and CDR2 SYDVKM. V lost 5 bases, J lost 6 bases, and 5 bases stayed unmatched. The CDR3 loop spans 15 amino acids. In DNA form, the CDR3 reads TGTGCCAGCAGTACCGTTAGCGGGAGGGCCGGGGAGCTGTTTTTT. Its translation is CASSTVSGRAGELFF.

The chain joins TRBV5-8 to TRBJ1-1; D possibly corresponds to TRBD1 (6 bases). CDR3 length equals 17 residues. Germline values: CDR1 SGHTS, CDR2 YDEGEE. V lost 4 bases and J 0 bases, leaving 19 bases between the germline ends. The CDR3 DNA sequence: TGTGCCAGCAGCGCCTATCAAGCAGGGGACATGAACACTGAAGCTTTCTTT. This sequence encodes CASSAYQAGDMNTEAFF.

The rearrangement links TRBV18 to TRBJ1-2; D is ambiguous. V lost 6 bases and J lost 4, with 12 bases in between. Germline CDR1 KGHSH, CDR2 LQKENI. The CDR3 spans 13 residues. The CDR3 here is CASSYSSFYGYTF. DNA for the CDR3: TGTGCCAGCTCTTACAGTTCCTTCTATGGCTACACCTTC.

J is TRBJ1-6 and V is TRBV5-6; weak D call: TRBD1 (6 bases). This CDR3 comprises 17 residues. Germline CDR1 is SGHDT and CDR2 is YYEEEE. Trimming took 5 bases from V and 7 from J, leaving 22 bases between them. CDR3 sequence reads: CASRLLGAGVRNSPLHF. In DNA, the CDR3 is TGTGCCAGCAGGTTGCTGGGGGCAGGGGTAAGGAATTCACCCCTCCACTTT.

The chain has TRBV5-4 and TRBJ1-6, with D hard to call. Germline CDR1 SGHNT, CDR2 YYREEE (reference sequence). The CDR3 spans 14 residues. Trimming took off 4 bases at V and 6 bases at J, with 11 bases between the two ends. DNA of the CDR3: TGTGCCAGCAGCGGCCGGGTTTCTAATTCACCCCTCCACTTT. As protein: CASSGRVSNSPLHF.

V is TRBV6-1 and J is TRBJ1-4; 7 nucleotides align to TRBD1. V shed 4 bases, J shed 4 bases, and the junction held 12 bases outside the gene matches. The germline CDR1 and CDR2 sequences are MNHNS and SASEGT. This CDR3 contains 17 residues. The CDR3 region is CASSGSVPGQLNEKLFF. CDR3 nucleotide sequence: TGTGCCAGCAGTGGTTCCGTTCCGGGACAGCTTAATGAAAAACTGTTTTTT.

This clone was observed a handful of times. The V gene is TRBV28, the J gene TRBJ2-7; maybe TRBD2 (6 bases). The CDR3 is 14 residues long. V lost 4 bases to trimming and J lost 5 bases, with 15 bases between them. From germline, CDR1 is MDHEN and CDR2 SYDVKM. Here the CDR3 DNA reads TGTGCCAGCAGTTCGGCAGGAGGGGCAGACGAGCAGTACTTC. It specifies CASSSAGGADEQYF.

This chain joins TRBV6-5 and TRBJ1-2; 7 nucleotides line up with TRBD1. Germline lookup yields CDR1 MNHEY and CDR2 SVGAGI. Trimming at V came to 6 bases and at J to 7 bases, leaving 8 bases not matched to a gene. CDR3 length equals 13 residues. The CDR3 region has the DNA TGTGCCAGCAGGTCCACAGGGGCGCTTGGCTACACCTTC. It codes for CASRSTGALGYTF.